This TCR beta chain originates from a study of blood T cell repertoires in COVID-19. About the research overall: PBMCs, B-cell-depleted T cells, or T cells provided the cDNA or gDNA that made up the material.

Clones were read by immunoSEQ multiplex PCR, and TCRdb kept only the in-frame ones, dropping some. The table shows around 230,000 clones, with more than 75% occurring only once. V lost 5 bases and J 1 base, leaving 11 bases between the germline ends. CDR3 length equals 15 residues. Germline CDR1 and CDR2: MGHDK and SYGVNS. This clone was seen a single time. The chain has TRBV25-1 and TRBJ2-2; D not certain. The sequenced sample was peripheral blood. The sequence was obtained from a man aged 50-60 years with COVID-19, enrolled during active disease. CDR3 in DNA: TGTGCCAGCAGTTGGAGCCAGCAGAACACCGGGGAGCTGTTTTTT. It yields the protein CASSWSQQNTGELFF.